The entry below gives a single TCR beta chain sequence along with its context. No antigen is known for it. This specimen comes from a study of T cell responses to AZD1222 COVID-19 vaccine. Study results and caveats: Close to half of spike-specific TCRs reportedly recognize unmutated variant regions.

CDR1 is MDHEN and CDR2 is SYDVKM in the germline V gene. V gave up 5 bases and J gave up 8 bases; unmatched junction bases: 13. The length of the CDR3 is 16 residues. Using immunoSEQ multiplex PCR, the repertoire was profiled, and TCRdb retains in-frame clones only, with some absent. The table shows some 97,000 clones, with more than 70% occurring only once. The clonotype originates from an adult in good health. The specimen was peripheral blood, collected on day 0 of MenACWY control vaccination. The chain uses TRBV28 and TRBJ2-3; 10 bases match TRBD1. The CDR3 DNA reads as TGTGCCAGCAGTCGCGACAGGGGGCGTAGGTATGGTACGCAGTATTTT. Its protein is CASSRDRGRRYGTQYF.